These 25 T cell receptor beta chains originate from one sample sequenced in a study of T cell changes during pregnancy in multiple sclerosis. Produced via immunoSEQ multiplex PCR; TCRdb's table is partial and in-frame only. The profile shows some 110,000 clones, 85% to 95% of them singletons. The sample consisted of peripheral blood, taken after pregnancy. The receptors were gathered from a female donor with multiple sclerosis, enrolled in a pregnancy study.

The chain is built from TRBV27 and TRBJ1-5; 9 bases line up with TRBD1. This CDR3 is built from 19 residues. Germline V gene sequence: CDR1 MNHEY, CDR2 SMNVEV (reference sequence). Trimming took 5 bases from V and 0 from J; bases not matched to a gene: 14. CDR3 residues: CASSPDLGTGSYSNQPQHF. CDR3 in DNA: TGTGCCAGCAGTCCTGACCTGGGGACAGGGTCATATAGCAATCAGCCCCAGCATTTT.

In DNA, the CDR3 is TGTGCCTGGAGTGCGCGGGGGCTAAATGAGCAGTTCTTC. Translated, it gives CAWSARGLNEQFF. The rearrangement joins TRBV30 to TRBJ2-1; possibly TRBD2 for D (7 bases). V gave up 1 base and J gave up 7 bases, with 11 bases separating them. CDR3 length equals 13 residues. CDR1 GTSNPN and CDR2 SVGIG come from the germline V gene (reference sequence). The complete variable domain, with remaining parts taken from reference TRBV30 and TRBJ2-1, reads SQTIHQWPATLVQPVGSPLSLECTVEGTSNPNLYWYRQAAGRGLQLLFYSVGIGQISSEVPQNLSASRPQDRQFILSSKKLLLSDSGFYLCAWSARGLNEQFFGPGTRLTVL.

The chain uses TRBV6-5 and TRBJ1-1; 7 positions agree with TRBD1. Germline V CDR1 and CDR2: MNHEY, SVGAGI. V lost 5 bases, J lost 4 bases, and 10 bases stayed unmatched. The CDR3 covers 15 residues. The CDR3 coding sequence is TGTGCCAGCAGTCGCGGACAGGTTTGGGGCACTGAAGCTTTCTTT. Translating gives CASSRGQVWGTEAFF.

The CDR3, as DNA: TGTGCCAGCAGCTTAGGGTCGGGACTCTCCTCTGGAAACACCATATATTTT. It encodes CASSLGSGLSSGNTIYF. V gene TRBV7-6 combines with J gene TRBJ1-3; perhaps TRBD1 as D (5 bases). Germline CDR1 reads SGHVS; CDR2 reads FNYEAQ. The CDR3 loop spans 17 amino acids. Trimming left V 1 base short and J 0 bases short, with 13 bases between.

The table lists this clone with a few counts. This chain's CDR3 is CASSSPGTGKGNTIYF. The CDR3 DNA is TGCGCCAGCAGCTCTCCCGGGACAGGGAAGGGAAACACCATATATTTT. V and J are TRBV4-1 and TRBJ1-3, with 9 nucleotides matching TRBD1. Germline CDR1 and CDR2: MGHRA and YSYEKL. The CDR3 has 16 amino acids. With 5 bases clipped from V and 4 bases from J, the junction kept 9 bases outside the gene matches.

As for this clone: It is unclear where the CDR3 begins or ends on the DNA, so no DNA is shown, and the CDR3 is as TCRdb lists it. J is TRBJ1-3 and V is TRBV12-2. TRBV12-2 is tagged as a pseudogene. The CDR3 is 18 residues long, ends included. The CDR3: CASRLVGSGAKAGNTIYF.

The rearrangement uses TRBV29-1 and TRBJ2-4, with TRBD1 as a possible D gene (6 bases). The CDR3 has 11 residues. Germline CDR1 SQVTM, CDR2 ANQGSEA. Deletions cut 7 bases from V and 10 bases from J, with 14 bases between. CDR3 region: CSGAGAEIQYF. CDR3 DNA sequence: TGCAGCGGCGCAGGGGCTGAGATTCAGTACTTC.

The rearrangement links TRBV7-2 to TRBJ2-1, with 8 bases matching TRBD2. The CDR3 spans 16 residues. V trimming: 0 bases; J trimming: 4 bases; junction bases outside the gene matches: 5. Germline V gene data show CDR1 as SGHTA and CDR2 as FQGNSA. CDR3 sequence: CASSLAVGGGYNEQFF. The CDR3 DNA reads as TGTGCCAGCAGCTTAGCCGTCGGGGGGGGATACAATGAGCAGTTCTTC.

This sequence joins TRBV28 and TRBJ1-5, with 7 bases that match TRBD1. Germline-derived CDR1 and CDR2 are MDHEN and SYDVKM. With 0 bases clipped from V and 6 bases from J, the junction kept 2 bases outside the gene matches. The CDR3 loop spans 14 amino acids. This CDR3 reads CASSLWAGGQPQHF. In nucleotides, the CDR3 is TGTGCCAGCAGTTTATGGGCAGGGGGTCAGCCCCAGCATTTT.

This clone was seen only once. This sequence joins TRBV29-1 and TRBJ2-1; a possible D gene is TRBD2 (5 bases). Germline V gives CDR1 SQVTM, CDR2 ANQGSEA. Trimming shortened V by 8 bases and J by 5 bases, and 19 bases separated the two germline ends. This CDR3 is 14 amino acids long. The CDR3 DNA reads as TGCAGCACCAGCCCCGGACTGTTACACAATGAGCAGTTCTTC. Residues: CSTSPGLLHNEQFF.

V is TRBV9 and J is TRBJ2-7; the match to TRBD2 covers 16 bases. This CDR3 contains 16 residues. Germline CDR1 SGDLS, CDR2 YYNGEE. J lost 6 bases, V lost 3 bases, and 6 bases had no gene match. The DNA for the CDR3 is TGTGCCAGCAGCGCCGGGACTAGCGGGAGGGTTAGCGAGCAGTACTTC. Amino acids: CASSAGTSGRVSEQYF.

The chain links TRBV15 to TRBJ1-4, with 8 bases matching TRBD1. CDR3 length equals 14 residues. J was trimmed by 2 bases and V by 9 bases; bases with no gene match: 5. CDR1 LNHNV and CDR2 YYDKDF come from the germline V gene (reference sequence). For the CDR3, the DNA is TGTGCCACTGGGACAGGTATCACTAATGAAAAACTGTTTTTT. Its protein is CATGTGITNEKLFF.

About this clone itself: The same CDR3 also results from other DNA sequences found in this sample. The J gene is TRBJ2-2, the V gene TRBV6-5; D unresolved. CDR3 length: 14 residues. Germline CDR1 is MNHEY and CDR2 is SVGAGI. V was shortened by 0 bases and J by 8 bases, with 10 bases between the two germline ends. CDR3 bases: TGTGCCAGCAGTTACTCGAGTCTACCTGGGGAGCTGTTTTTT. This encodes CASSYSSLPGELFF.

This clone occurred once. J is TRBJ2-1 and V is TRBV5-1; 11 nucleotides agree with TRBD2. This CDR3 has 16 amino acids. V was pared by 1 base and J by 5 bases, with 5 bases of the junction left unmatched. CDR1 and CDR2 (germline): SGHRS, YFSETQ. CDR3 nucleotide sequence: TGCGCCAGCAGCTTGTCCCGACTAGCGGGAAACAATGAGCAGTTCTTC. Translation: CASSLSRLAGNNEQFF.

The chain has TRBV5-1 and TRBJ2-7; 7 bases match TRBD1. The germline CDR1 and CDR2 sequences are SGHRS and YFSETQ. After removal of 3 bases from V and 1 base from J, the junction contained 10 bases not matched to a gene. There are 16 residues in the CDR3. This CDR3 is CASSYIEGALSYEQYF. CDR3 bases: TGCGCCAGCAGCTACATAGAGGGGGCTCTATCCTACGAGCAGTACTTC.

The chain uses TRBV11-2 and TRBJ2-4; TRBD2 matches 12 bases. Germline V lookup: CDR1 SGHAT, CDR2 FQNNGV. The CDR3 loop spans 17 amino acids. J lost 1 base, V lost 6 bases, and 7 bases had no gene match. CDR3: CASRPSGGAGAKNIQYF. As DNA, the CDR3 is TGTGCCAGCAGGCCTAGCGGGGGGGCCGGGGCCAAAAACATTCAGTACTTC.

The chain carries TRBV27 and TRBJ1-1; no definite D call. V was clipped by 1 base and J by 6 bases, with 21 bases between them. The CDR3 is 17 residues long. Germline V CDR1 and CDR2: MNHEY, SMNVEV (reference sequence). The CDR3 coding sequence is TGTGCCAGCAGTTTATTAGGATTGGGCATGGGCCCCCCTGAAGCTTTCTTT. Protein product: CASSLLGLGMGPPEAFF.

CDR3 region: CASSLDASWSYEQYF. Written as DNA, the CDR3 is TGTGCCAGCAGCTTAGATGCTAGCTGGTCCTACGAGCAGTACTTC. The V and J genes are TRBV7-9 and TRBJ2-7; D may be TRBD2 (5 bases). This CDR3 has 15 amino acids. Trimming removed 1 base from V and 1 base from J, with 11 bases in between. Germline lookup yields CDR1 SEHNR and CDR2 FQNEAQ (reference sequence). Together with reference TRBV7-9 and TRBJ2-7, the CDR3 gives the full variable domain: DTGVSQNPRHKITKRGQNVTFRCDPISEHNRLYWYRQTLGQGPEFLTYFQNEAQLEKSRLLSDRFSAERPKGSFSTLEIQRTEQGDSAMYLCASSLDASWSYEQYFGPGTRLTVT.

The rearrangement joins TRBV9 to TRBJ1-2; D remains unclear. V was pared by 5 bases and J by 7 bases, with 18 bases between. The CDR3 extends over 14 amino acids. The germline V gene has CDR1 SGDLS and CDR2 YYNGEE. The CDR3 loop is CASSLGLVSAGYTF. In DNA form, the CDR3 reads TGTGCCAGCAGTCTCGGGTTGGTGTCTGCTGGCTACACCTTC.

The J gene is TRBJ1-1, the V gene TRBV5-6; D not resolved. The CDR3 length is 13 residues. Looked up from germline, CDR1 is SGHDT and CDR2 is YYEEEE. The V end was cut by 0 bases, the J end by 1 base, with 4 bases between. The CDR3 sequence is CASSLDRNTEAFF. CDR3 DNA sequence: TGTGCCAGCAGCTTGGACAGGAACACTGAAGCTTTCTTT. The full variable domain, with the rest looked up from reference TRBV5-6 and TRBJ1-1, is DAGVTQSPTHLIKTRGQQVTLRCSPKSGHDTVSWYQQALGQGPQFIFQYYEEEERQRGNFPDRFSGHQFPNYSSELNVNALLLGDSALYLCASSLDRNTEAFFGQGTRLTVV.

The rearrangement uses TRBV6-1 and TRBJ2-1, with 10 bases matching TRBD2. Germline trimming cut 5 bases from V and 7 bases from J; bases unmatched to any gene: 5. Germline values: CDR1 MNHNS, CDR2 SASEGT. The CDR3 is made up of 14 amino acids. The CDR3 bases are TGTGCCAGCAGTTCCCGGACTAGCGGAAATGAGCAGTTCTTC. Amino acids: CASSSRTSGNEQFF.

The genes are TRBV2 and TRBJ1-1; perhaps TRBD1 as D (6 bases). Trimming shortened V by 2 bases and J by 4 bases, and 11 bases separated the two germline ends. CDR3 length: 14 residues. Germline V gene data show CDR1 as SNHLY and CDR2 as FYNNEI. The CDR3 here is CASSEQGSSTEAFF. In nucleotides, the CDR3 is TGTGCCAGCAGTGAACAGGGGTCGAGCACTGAAGCTTTCTTT.

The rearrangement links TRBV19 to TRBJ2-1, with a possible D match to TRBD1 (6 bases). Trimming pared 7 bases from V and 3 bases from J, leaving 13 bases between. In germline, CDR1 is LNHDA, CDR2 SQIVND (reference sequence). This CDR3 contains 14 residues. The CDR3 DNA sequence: TGTGCCAGTAAAAACAGGGTAGGCTACAATGAGCAGTTCTTC. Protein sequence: CASKNRVGYNEQFF.

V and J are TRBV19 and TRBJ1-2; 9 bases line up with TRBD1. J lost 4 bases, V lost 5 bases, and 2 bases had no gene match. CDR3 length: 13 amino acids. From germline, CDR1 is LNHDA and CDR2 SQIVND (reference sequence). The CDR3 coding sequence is TGTGCCAGTAGTCGGACAGGGGCCTATGGCTACACCTTC. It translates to CASSRTGAYGYTF.

The CDR3 coding sequence is TGTGCCTTGATACCGACAGGAATGATCTATGGCTACACCTTC. Translating gives CALIPTGMIYGYTF. This chain uses TRBV30 with TRBJ1-2, with D possibly matching TRBD1 (6 bases). Germline loops: CDR1 GTSNPN, CDR2 SVGIG (reference sequence). V was clipped by 7 bases and J by 4 bases, with 19 bases between them. CDR3 size: 14 residues.